The clone carrying this T cell receptor beta chain showed up just a few times. Its matching antigen is unknown. This record belongs to a study of cytomegalovirus exposure and HLA in healthy donors. Overall study findings and caveats: HLA-A and HLA-B allele assignments for most subjects were reportedly predicted accurately using TCR beta sequences. A later analysis associated under 20,000 TCR beta sequences with HLA alleles at a 0.05 false discovery rate.

Trimming cost V 11 bases and J 3 bases, with 14 bases left between them. The CDR3 totals 13 residues. The germline V gene has CDR1 MDHEN and CDR2 SYDVKM. 60 Vbeta and 13 Jbeta primers were used in PCR. The authors' processing: A follow-up analysis tallied 73 million or so unique TCR beta chains, roughly 11 million shared. Assay: immunoSEQ multiplex PCR; the TCRdb copy retains only in-frame clones and omits some. V and J calls and clone size are those listed in that table; D and trimming were worked out from the DNA. The sample has over 130,000 clones, 70% to 80% seen once. The sample consisted of PBMCs. The chain carries TRBV28 and TRBJ1-5; D unclear. The sequence derives from a man aged 50-60 years in good health and CMV-seropositive. CDR3 DNA: TGTGCCTCGGCAGGAAATCCCAATCAGCCCCAGCATTTT. It translates to CASAGNPNQPQHF.